These 16 T cell receptor beta chains originate from one sample sequenced in a study of cytomegalovirus exposure and HLA in healthy donors. Here immunoSEQ multiplex PCR was the method, and the copy in TCRdb shows in-frame clones only, minus some. The top ten hold more than 0.95% of the sample, which has 300,000 to 350,000 clones, approximately 88% seen once. Sequencing was done on a sample of PBMCs. These receptors were obtained from a man aged 25 to 45 in good health and CMV-seronegative.

A single count supports this clone. The chain links TRBV7-7 to TRBJ2-5; weak D call: TRBD1 (7 bases). Trimming left V 5 bases short and J 5 bases short, with 15 bases between. CDR1 SSHAT and CDR2 FNYEAQ come from the germline V gene (reference sequence). This CDR3 has 14 residues. This CDR3 reads CASSRTGAGETQYF. CDR3 nucleotide sequence: TGTGCCAGCAGCAGAACAGGGGCGGGGGAGACCCAGTACTTC.

The rearrangement uses TRBV5-6 and TRBJ2-3; tentative D call: TRBD2 (5 bases). Germline V gene lookup returns CDR1 SGHDT and CDR2 YYEEEE. Trimming took off 2 bases at V and 0 bases at J, with 10 bases between the two ends. The CDR3 totals 15 residues. CDR3 nucleotides: TGTGCCAGCAGCTTTTCTAGCAGCAGCACAGATACGCAGTATTTT. This gives the protein CASSFSSSSTDTQYF.

The J gene is TRBJ2-7, the V gene TRBV15; 8 bases agree with TRBD1. The CDR3 sequence is 16 residues long. The V gene end was trimmed by 1 base and the J gene end by 4 bases; junction bases not matched to a gene: 9. Germline-derived CDR1 and CDR2 are LNHNV and YYDKDF (reference sequence). Here the CDR3 reads CATSRARRGLQYEQYF. The CDR3 DNA is TGTGCCACCAGCAGAGCTCGCAGGGGGCTACAATACGAGCAGTACTTC.

V gene TRBV6-1 combines with J gene TRBJ2-2; 7 positions match TRBD2. The CDR3 extends over 14 amino acids. Per germline, CDR1 MNHNS and CDR2 SASEGT. The ends lost 11 bases at V and 5 bases at J; junction bases unmatched: 11. CDR3 sequence (DNA): TGTGCCCTAAGTGTGCGGGGGTGGACCGGGGAGCTGTTTTTT. This encodes CALSVRGWTGELFF.

The rearrangement uses TRBV7-2 and TRBJ2-4, with 7 bases that match TRBD1. Trimming removed 0 bases from V and 4 bases from J; junction bases left unmatched: 6. This CDR3 has 16 amino acids. Germline CDR1 and CDR2: SGHTA and FQGNSA. The CDR3 loop is CASSLAPEGAKNIQYF. CDR3 nucleotide sequence: TGTGCCAGCAGCTTAGCGCCTGAGGGGGCGAAAAACATTCAGTACTTC.

The chain has TRBV11-2 and TRBJ1-1, with D possibly matching TRBD1 (5 bases). The CDR3 spans 14 residues. Germline CDR1 and CDR2: SGHAT and FQNNGV. V lost 9 bases, J lost 1 base, and 15 bases lay in between. CDR3 in DNA: TGTGCCAGTTTCCACAGGATATCGAACACTGAAGCTTTCTTT. Translated: CASFHRISNTEAFF.

Comment on this clone: An end of the junction does not agree with germline; a read error may underlie this. The chain is built from TRBV5-1 and TRBJ1-5, with D tentatively TRBD1 (6 bases). The CDR3 extends over 15 amino acids. From germline, CDR1 is SGHRS and CDR2 YFSETQ. As DNA, the CDR3 is TGTGCCAGCAGCCATAGACAGGCCCCCAATCAGCCCCAGCATTTT. It yields the protein CASSHRQAPNQPQHF.

This clone was found a few times. CDR3 coding DNA: TGCAGCGCTCGGGACAGGGTGGTTGGGGGCTACACCTTC. Residues: CSARDRVVGGYTF. V is TRBV29-1 and J is TRBJ1-2, with 9 bases identical to TRBD1. The CDR3 is 13 amino acids. The V segment lost 7 bases and the J segment 8 bases; nucleotides outside the gene matches: 11. CDR1 is SQVTM, CDR2 ANQGSEA, per germline.

DNA for the CDR3: TGTGCCACCAGGAGCCACCAGGGTCCGGAGACCCAGTACTTC. Protein: CATRSHQGPETQYF. The rearrangement links TRBV6-1 to TRBJ2-5; possibly TRBD1 for D (5 bases). The CDR3 runs to 14 residues. Trimming removed 10 bases from V and 5 bases from J, with 20 bases in between. Per the germline V gene, CDR1 is MNHNS and CDR2 is SASEGT.

The rearrangement uses TRBV6-6 and TRBJ1-3; a possible D gene is TRBD1 (5 bases). Germline V lookup: CDR1 MNHNY, CDR2 SVGAGI (reference sequence). CDR3 length: 14 amino acids. Trimming pared 2 bases from V and 6 bases from J, leaving 11 bases between. In nucleotides, the CDR3 is TGTGCCAGCAGTTACGGCAGGGTCGAAAACACCATATATTTT. Protein: CASSYGRVENTIYF.

The genes are TRBV2 and TRBJ2-7; D gene uncertain. This CDR3 region has 14 residues. Per the germline V gene, CDR1 is SNHLY and CDR2 is FYNNEI. Trimming removed 4 bases from V and 0 bases from J, with 10 bases in between. The CDR3 is CASSGVRSSYEQYF. CDR3 DNA: TGTGCCAGCAGTGGGGTGCGGAGCTCCTACGAGCAGTACTTC. Full variable domain (missing parts from reference TRBV2 and TRBJ2-7): EPEVTQTPSHQVTQMGQEVILRCVPISNHLYFYWYRQILGQKVEFLVSFYNNEISEKSEIFDDQFSVERPDGSNFTLKIRSTKLEDSAMYFCASSGVRSSYEQYFGPGTRLTVT.

The chain is built from TRBV14 and TRBJ1-2, with 9 bases fitting TRBD1. The V segment lost 3 bases and the J segment 5 bases; nucleotides outside the gene matches: 4. CDR3 length equals 14 residues. CDR1 SGHDN and CDR2 FVKESK come from the germline V gene. In DNA form, the CDR3 reads TGTGCCAGCAGCCAGGGACAGGGTTGGTATGGCTACACCTTC. Translation gives CASSQGQGWYGYTF. The full variable domain, completed using reference TRBV14 and TRBJ1-2, is EAGVTQFPSHSVIEKGQTVTLRCDPISGHDNLYWYRRVMGKEIKFLLHFVKESKQDESGMPNNRFLAERTGGTYSTLKVQPAELEDSGVYFCASSQGQGWYGYTFGSGTRLTVV.

This sequence joins TRBV6-5 and TRBJ2-5, with 10 bases matching TRBD2. The trim removed 2 bases at V and 6 bases at J, leaving 9 bases unmatched. Germline values: CDR1 MNHEY, CDR2 SVGAGI. The CDR3 is made up of 16 amino acids. CDR3 DNA sequence: TGTGCCAGCAGTTACACATCTAGCGGGGGTTCGAAGACCCAGTACTTC. Its translation: CASSYTSSGGSKTQYF.

This sequence joins TRBV9 and TRBJ2-1; 7 positions agree with TRBD2. J lost 6 bases, V lost 2 bases, and 8 bases had no gene match. The CDR3 length is 15 residues. Per the germline V gene, CDR1 is SGDLS and CDR2 is YYNGEE. CDR3 region: CASSVGAGSFNEQFF. In DNA, the CDR3 is TGTGCCAGCAGCGTGGGAGCGGGGTCGTTCAATGAGCAGTTCTTC.

The chain recombines TRBV19 with TRBJ1-1; TRBD1 aligns across 7 bases. The germline V gene encodes CDR1 LNHDA and CDR2 SQIVND (reference sequence). J was trimmed by 2 bases and V by 6 bases; bases with no gene match: 6. CDR3 length: 14 amino acids. The CDR3 region has the DNA TGTGCCAGTAGCCCGACAGGGATAAACACTGAAGCTTTCTTT. It codes for CASSPTGINTEAFF.

This rearrangement joins TRBV21-1 to TRBJ2-7; the table's D call, TRBD1, was not checked against the DNA. TRBV21-1 represents a pseudogene. This CDR3 has 9 residues. In DNA, the CDR3 is TGTTACAGGGGAAGGGAGCAGTACTTC. The encoded protein is CYRGREQYF.